This TCR beta chain was obtained from a study of blood T cells in healthy people across ages (dated by TCRdb to the mid-2010s). Study-level background: In model experiments, roughly one uniquely barcoded TCR beta cDNA molecule per two T cells was captured by template switching. Using deep sequencing normalized with unique cDNA molecular identifiers, the study measured how TCR beta repertoire diversity changes with age. Donors were grouped into four age groups: young (average roughly 16 years), middle-aged (over 35), aged (about 60) and long-lived (roughly 80). To avoid experimental bias, donors of different ages were distributed randomly across sequencing lanes. Using the same blood draw, the study looked at two additional independent replicas of 1 million unique cDNA reads for two donors, one aged 18 to 29 and the other aged 80 or older.

Library construction relied on 5' RACE. The run used an Illumina HiSeq 2500. A second PCR of about 7 to 12 cycles was run with a J-beta primer mix and a sample-barcoded 5' primer. A unique molecular identifier was introduced onto each TCR beta cDNA molecule by a template-switch 5' adaptor carrying 12 random nucleotides. At least 3 million CDR3-containing paired-end reads were obtained from each sample. All of the RNA was converted into first-strand cDNA using the Mint cDNA synthesis kit, with a TRBC-specific oligonucleotide serving as the primer. Following uracil-DNA glycosylase treatment, all cDNA underwent a first 18-cycle PCR with the universal primers M1SS and BC2_uni_R. The study's own analysis went as follows. For normalization, 1 million high-quality reads, each with a distinct molecular identifier, were randomly selected from each sample. Reads sharing molecular identifiers were discarded rather than binned into consensus sequences. MiTCR, run with a Q25 quality threshold and the strictest error-elimination algorithm, handled CDR3 identification, clonotype clustering and error correction. A nonparametric unseen species model with Euler transformation was used to estimate lower-bound total TCR beta diversity. Through fastp at Q25 and MiXCR, TCRdb rebuilt clones from the public reads, retaining in-frame beta chains. Every distinct CDR3 protein forms one entry, paired with its most common genes and DNA. TCRdb, not the authors, supplied the V and J calls. For this sample there are around 1.7 million distinct CDR3 sequences; approximately 28% appear just once. The ten largest account for 7.7% of the sample.

Study-wide conclusions, independent of this receptor: Estimates of total diversity based on one million sequenced T cells were regarded as lower bounds and as underestimates. Conclusive comparison of naive and antigen-experienced compartments was prevented by the profiling of bulk unsorted PBMCs. Because donor CMV infection status was unknown, age-related changes in expanded clonotypes were potentially confounded. A strong correlation was found between observed TCR beta diversity and the percentage of naive T cells measured by flow cytometry. As age increased, observed TCR beta diversity per million T cells dropped in a roughly linear way, and a significant reduction was already evident by age around 41. Compared with the aged group, more naive CD4+ T cells, fewer expanded clones and increased TCR diversity were shown by the long-lived group, suggesting age selection.

The roughly 37 donors, aged roughly 6 to 95 years, were systemically healthy Caucasian individuals from Russia. Each donor gave approximately 9.3 milliliters of peripheral blood, collected into EDTA-treated Vacutainer tubes. Ficoll-Paque density-gradient centrifugation was used to isolate PBMCs, with at least 6 million obtained per sample. Total RNA was extracted from PBMCs with Trizol reagent, with at least 5 micrograms obtained per sample. For every donor, an aliquot of PBMCs went through flow cytometry to measure the percentages of naive CD45RAhigh/CD27high T cells. Trimming leaves V shorter by 9 bases and J shorter by 4 bases, with the junction holding 12 bases beyond the gene matches. Per the germline V gene, MNHNS is the CDR1 and SASEGT is the CDR2. The CDR3 sequence holds 16 residues, the cysteine and phenylalanine included. The sequence is cut down to CDR3 DNA, 48 bases in frame from base 1.

On this clonotype: Its antigen specificity is not known. Within one base of it there is no much larger clone, and no base qualities were kept.

The receptor comes from a woman in her 30s in good health. The chain is made from TRBV6-1 and TRBJ2-1; 10 nucleotides in the junction match TRBD2. Sequenced: blood. The nucleotides read TGTGCCAGTGGCGGGGCTAGCGGGGGAGGATACAATGAGCAGTTCTTC. Its translation is CASGGASGGGYNEQFF.